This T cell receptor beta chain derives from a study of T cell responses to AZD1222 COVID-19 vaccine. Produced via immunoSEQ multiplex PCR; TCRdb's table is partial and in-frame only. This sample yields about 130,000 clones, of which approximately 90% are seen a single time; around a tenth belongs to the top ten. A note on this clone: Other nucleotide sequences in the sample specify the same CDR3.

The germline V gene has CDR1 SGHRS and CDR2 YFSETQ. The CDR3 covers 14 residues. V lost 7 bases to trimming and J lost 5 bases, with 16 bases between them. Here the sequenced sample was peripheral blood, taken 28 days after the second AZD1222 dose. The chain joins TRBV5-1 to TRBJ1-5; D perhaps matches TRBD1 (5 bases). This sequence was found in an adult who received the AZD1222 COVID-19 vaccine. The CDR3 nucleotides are TGCGCCAGCTCGACGGGCCAGGGCGATCAGCCCCAGCATTTT. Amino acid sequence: CASSTGQGDQPQHF.